A single sample is the source of the 20 T cell receptor beta chains below, sequenced in a study of siplizumab effects on memory and regulatory T cells. Assay: immunoSEQ multiplex PCR; the TCRdb copy retains only in-frame clones and omits some. The table shows some 64,000 clones, with less than 80% occurring only once. Sequenced sample: memory CD4+ T cells sorted from blood. These TCRs come from a human donor in good health.

This chain connects TRBV7-2 to TRBJ2-3; the match to TRBD2 covers 8 bases. Germline V lookup: CDR1 SGHTA, CDR2 FQGNSA. V shed 3 bases and J 14 bases; nucleotides not matched to a gene: 7. The CDR3 has 12 amino acids. CDR3 amino acids: CASSLSGGDGYF. CDR3 DNA sequence: TGTGCCAGCAGCTTGAGCGGGGGAGATGGGTATTTT.

The chain combines TRBV5-1 with TRBJ1-1; 7 bases are a match to TRBD1. The CDR3 spans 15 residues. Trimming cost V 0 bases and J 2 bases; bases outside gene matches: 4. The germline gives CDR1 SGHRS, CDR2 YFSETQ. CDR3 nucleotide sequence: TGCGCCAGCAGCTTGGGGAGACAGGGAAACACTGAAGCTTTCTTT. Translated: CASSLGRQGNTEAFF.

The table lists this clone with a count of one. The chain uses TRBV19 and TRBJ2-1; D may be TRBD1 or TRBD2 (6 bases each). This CDR3 is built from 17 residues. V lost 2 bases and J 8 bases, leaving 22 bases between the germline ends. Germline values: CDR1 LNHDA, CDR2 SQIVND (reference sequence). CDR3 protein: CASSIKRGRGHFYEQFF. The CDR3 coding sequence is TGTGCCAGTAGTATAAAACGGGGTCGGGGGCACTTCTATGAGCAGTTCTTC.

V is TRBV5-6 and J is TRBJ2-3; D gene unclear. CDR3 size: 15 residues. Trimming took 4 bases from V and 5 from J, leaving 17 bases between them. Germline V gene data show CDR1 as SGHDT and CDR2 as YYEEEE. The CDR3 DNA reads as TGTGCCAGCAGCCCCGGTCCCAATGGTGGAGATACGCAGTATTTT. It yields the protein CASSPGPNGGDTQYF.

The rearrangement joins TRBV5-4 to TRBJ2-7, with 10 positions matching TRBD1. The CDR3 contains 14 residues. The germline CDR1 and CDR2 sequences are SGHNT and YYREEE (reference sequence). The V and J ends lost 3 bases and 4 bases, in that order; junction bases with no gene match: 4. This chain's CDR3 is CASSSTGGRYEQYF. CDR3 in DNA: TGTGCCAGCAGCTCGACAGGGGGCCGGTACGAGCAGTACTTC.

The rearrangement uses TRBV27 and TRBJ1-3, with 7 positions matching TRBD1. Looked up from germline, CDR1 is MNHEY and CDR2 is SMNVEV (reference sequence). The CDR3 spans 13 residues. V was clipped by 7 bases and J by 4 bases; unmatched bases: 4. CDR3 sequence: CASTQGVGNTIYF. The CDR3 DNA reads as TGTGCCAGCACCCAGGGGGTAGGAAACACCATATATTTT.

This clone was picked up a small number of times. The CDR3 spells CASSPRPGEVNEQFF. In DNA, the CDR3 is TGTGCCAGCAGCCCCCGCCCAGGGGAGGTGAATGAGCAGTTCTTC. The chain carries TRBV7-2 and TRBJ2-1; D possibly uses TRBD1 or TRBD2 (6 bases each). Germline V gives CDR1 SGHTA, CDR2 FQGNSA. V was cut by 5 bases and J by 7 bases, with 18 bases left in between. The CDR3 consists of 15 residues.

This chain uses TRBV6-6 with TRBJ1-3; D call uncertain. The length of the CDR3 is 16 residues. The germline V gene encodes CDR1 MNHNY and CDR2 SVGAGI (reference sequence). V was cut by 2 bases and J by 0 bases, with 11 bases left in between. CDR3: CASSYGYPSSGNTIYF. In DNA, the CDR3 is TGTGCCAGCAGTTACGGGTACCCTAGCTCTGGAAACACCATATATTTT.

The chain uses TRBV19 and TRBJ1-2; 7 positions match TRBD1. Per germline, CDR1 LNHDA and CDR2 SQIVND (reference sequence). V lost 4 bases and J lost 8; bases outside the gene matches: 4. There are 12 residues in the CDR3. The DNA of the CDR3 is TGTGCCAGTAGTACCCGACAGGGAGGCTACACCTTC. As protein: CASSTRQGGYTF.

This clone was counted a single time. The rearrangement uses TRBV6-5 and TRBJ2-5, with D perhaps TRBD1 or TRBD2 (5 bases each). V was pared by 6 bases and J by 7 bases, with 9 bases between. Germline V gene lookup returns CDR1 MNHEY and CDR2 SVGAGI. This CDR3 has 11 residues. The CDR3: CASSLGGTQYF. CDR3 nucleotides: TGTGCCAGCAGCCTTGGGGGGACCCAGTACTTC.

The DNA of the CDR3 is TGCGCCAGCAGCTTGGTTGGGGAGCAGTACTTC. Protein product: CASSLVGEQYF. This chain links TRBV5-1 with TRBJ2-7; D is undetermined. Deletions cut 0 bases from V and 7 bases from J, with 5 bases between. The CDR3 has 11 residues. The germline V gene encodes CDR1 SGHRS and CDR2 YFSETQ.

The rearrangement joins TRBV18 to TRBJ2-7; maybe TRBD1 (5 bases). Trimming left V 0 bases short and J 3 bases short, with 9 bases between. Germline loops: CDR1 KGHSH, CDR2 LQKENI. The CDR3 is 14 residues long. The chain's CDR3 is CASSPPATGYEQYF. CDR3 sequence (DNA): TGTGCCAGCTCACCACCGGCTACAGGCTACGAGCAGTACTTC.

The chain links TRBV28 to TRBJ1-1; TRBD1 matches at 7 bases. This CDR3 region has 13 residues. The germline V gene encodes CDR1 MDHEN and CDR2 SYDVKM. V lost 8 bases, J lost 5 bases, and 8 bases stayed unmatched. The CDR3: CASVSGGGTEAFF. DNA of the CDR3: TGTGCCAGCGTATCAGGGGGTGGTACTGAAGCTTTCTTT.

The gene calls are TRBV18 and TRBJ1-1, with D perhaps TRBD1 (5 bases). Germline V gene data show CDR1 as KGHSH and CDR2 as LQKENI. V lost 0 bases and J lost 0, with 8 bases in between. This CDR3 is built from 15 residues. For the CDR3, the DNA is TGTGCCAGCTCACCACCGTCAGGGATGAACACTGAAGCTTTCTTT. Translation gives CASSPPSGMNTEAFF.

The CDR3 DNA reads as TGTGCCAGCAGTTTAGGACCGGGGGCGCGTGATACGCAGTATTTT. It yields the protein CASSLGPGARDTQYF. The chain employs TRBV27 and TRBJ2-3; tentatively, D is TRBD1 or TRBD2 (6 bases each). Trimming stripped 2 bases from V and 6 bases from J, with 15 bases between. The germline V gene encodes CDR1 MNHEY and CDR2 SMNVEV (reference sequence). The CDR3 totals 15 residues.

The V and J genes are TRBV18 and TRBJ1-1, with D unresolved. Germline CDR1 reads KGHSH; CDR2 reads LQKENI. Between the trimmed V and J ends, which lost 6 bases and 0 bases, there was a span of 8 bases. The CDR3 is made up of 13 amino acids. CDR3 loop: CASSGNMNTEAFF. CDR3 coding DNA: TGTGCCAGCTCCGGGAACATGAACACTGAAGCTTTCTTT.

The V gene is TRBV7-2, the J gene TRBJ2-7; perhaps TRBD1 as D (5 bases). Germline loops: CDR1 SGHTA, CDR2 FQGNSA. This CDR3 region has 14 residues. V lost 4 bases and J 7 bases, leaving 17 bases between the germline ends. In nucleotides, the CDR3 is TGTGCCAGCAGCTACACAGGACCTTACTCGGAGCAGTACTTC. The encoded protein is CASSYTGPYSEQYF.

The rearrangement uses TRBV6-6 and TRBJ1-1, with D possibly being TRBD1 (5 bases). The V end lost 7 bases, the J end lost 1 base, and 10 bases lay between the germline ends. CDR1 and CDR2 from the germline V gene are MNHNY and SVGAGI (reference sequence). The CDR3 consists of 13 residues. In nucleotides, the CDR3 is TGTGCCAGCACCTACGACAGGAACACTGAAGCTTTCTTT. Its protein product is CASTYDRNTEAFF.

This clone was seen a few times. The chain combines TRBV7-9 with TRBJ1-4; D not certain. Trimming shortened V by 6 bases and J by 2 bases, and 13 bases separated the two germline ends. The germline gives CDR1 SEHNR, CDR2 FQNEAQ (reference sequence). This CDR3 has 15 residues. CDR3 residues: CASSYPSTTNEKLFF. Here the CDR3 DNA reads TGTGCCAGCAGTTATCCCTCGACGACTAATGAAAAACTGTTTTTT.

V is TRBV11-3 and J is TRBJ2-3; 7 nucleotides agree with TRBD2. Germline-derived CDR1 and CDR2 are SGHNT and YENEEA. This CDR3 is built from 17 residues. V shed 6 bases, J shed 4 bases, and the junction held 16 bases outside the gene matches. For the CDR3, the DNA is TGTGCCAGCAGTCCCGGGACTATCCCCGGAGGAGCAGATACGCAGTATTTT. It codes for CASSPGTIPGGADTQYF.